This T cell receptor beta chain was retrieved from a study of shared clonotypes between healthy human individuals. In the study overall: A donor's plate count was three for CD4 naive and three for CD4 memory; CD8 naive had two and CD8 memory one.

It was CD45RO-negative cells, positively selected for CCR7, that made up naive CD8 cells, with terminally differentiated effector memory CD45RA+ cells excluded. It was across several immunoSEQ plates that each subset's genomic DNA was evenly split. The sorted-subset replicate PCRs were given about 200 ng DNA, which is tens of thousands of T cell genomes. Sequencing used immunoSEQ multiplex PCR; TCRdb keeps in-frame clones, though not all of them. In the table there are 1.5 million to 2.5 million clones, approximately 94% of which are singletons. Of note for this clone: Antigen: not known.

Overall study results and limits: For naive CD4 cells, approximately 5% of clonotypes were shared across a few donors.

The source material was naive CD8+ T cells sorted from blood. This clonotype was obtained from a man aged 18 to 29 in good health.

CDR3 sequence (DNA): TGTGCCAGCAGTTTATCTAGCGGAGAGACCCAGTACTTC. It encodes CASSLSSGETQYF. The V gene is TRBV28, the J gene TRBJ2-5; 7 bases fit TRBD2. Germline CDR1 is MDHEN and CDR2 is SYDVKM. V shed 1 base, J shed 4 bases, and the junction held 0 bases outside the gene matches. The CDR3 length is 13 residues.